This T cell receptor beta chain was observed in a study of T cell clusters in autoimmune cytopenias. TRB rearrangements were amplified by touch-down multiplex PCR with mixed TRB-A/B primers. TCRdb reprocessed the multiplex PCR reads and stores each CDR3 protein as one record, lacking DNA. Here the sample table reports 5,000 to 6,000 distinct CDR3 sequences. Study-wide results and limits: A dominant lymphoma-associated repertoire apparently masked the cluster-lack signature in secondary cytopenia versus chronic lymphocytic leukemia. TRB repertoire shifts in secondary cytopenia and chronic lymphocytic leukemia mostly reflected lymphoma, not autoimmunity.

This CDR3 comprises 14 residues. Some 40,000 genome equivalents of blood DNA were amplified for TRB. Frequency places this clonotype as medium-sized (0.01 to 0.1%). Its antigen remains unknown. The rearrangement uses TRBV12-3 or TRBV12-4 and TRBJ2-7; the TRBD1 assignment by TCRdb is unverifiable without DNA. The specimen sequenced was peripheral blood. This TCR derives from a human donor with an autoimmune cytopenia or autoimmune hepatitis (not recorded which). The CDR3 loop reads CASSIRDRPGEQYF.